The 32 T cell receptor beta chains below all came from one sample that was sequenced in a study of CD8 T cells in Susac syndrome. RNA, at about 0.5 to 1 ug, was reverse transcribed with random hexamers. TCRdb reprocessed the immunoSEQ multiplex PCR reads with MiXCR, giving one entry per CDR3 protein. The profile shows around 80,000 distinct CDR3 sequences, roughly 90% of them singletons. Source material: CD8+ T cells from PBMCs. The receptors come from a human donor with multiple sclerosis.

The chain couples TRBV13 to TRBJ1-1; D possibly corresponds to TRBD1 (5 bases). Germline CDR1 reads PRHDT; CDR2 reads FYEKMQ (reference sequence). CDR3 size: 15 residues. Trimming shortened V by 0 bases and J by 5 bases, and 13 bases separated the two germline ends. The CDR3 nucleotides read TGTGCCAGCAGCTTAGGAAGGGGAAGGATAACTGAAGCTTTCTTT. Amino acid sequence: CASSLGRGRITEAFF.

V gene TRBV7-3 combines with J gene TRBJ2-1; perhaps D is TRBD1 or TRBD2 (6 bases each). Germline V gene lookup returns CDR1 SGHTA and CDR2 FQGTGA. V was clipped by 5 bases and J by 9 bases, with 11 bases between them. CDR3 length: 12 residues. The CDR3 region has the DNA TGTGCCAGCAGCCCCGGGGGCATTGAGCAGTTCTTC. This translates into CASSPGGIEQFF.

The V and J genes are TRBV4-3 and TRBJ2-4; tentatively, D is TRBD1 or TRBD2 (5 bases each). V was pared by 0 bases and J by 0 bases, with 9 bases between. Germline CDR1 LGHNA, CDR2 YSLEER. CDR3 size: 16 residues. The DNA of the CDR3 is TGCGCCAGCAGCCAAGACCCTGGGGGAGCCAAAAACATTCAGTACTTC. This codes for CASSQDPGGAKNIQYF.

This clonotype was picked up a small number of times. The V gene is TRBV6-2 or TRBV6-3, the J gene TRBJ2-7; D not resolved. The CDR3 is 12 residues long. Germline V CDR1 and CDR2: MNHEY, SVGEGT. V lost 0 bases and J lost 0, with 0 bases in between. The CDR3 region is CASSYSSYEQYF. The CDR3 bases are TGTGCCAGCAGTTACTCCTCCTACGAGCAGTACTTC.

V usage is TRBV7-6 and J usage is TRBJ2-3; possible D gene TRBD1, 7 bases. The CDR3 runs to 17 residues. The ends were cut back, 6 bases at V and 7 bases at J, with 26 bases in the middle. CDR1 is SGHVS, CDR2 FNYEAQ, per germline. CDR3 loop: CASSPSSGGTARNTQYF. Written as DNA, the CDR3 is TGTGCCAGCAGTCCTTCTTCAGGGGGGACAGCACGAAATACGCAGTATTTT.

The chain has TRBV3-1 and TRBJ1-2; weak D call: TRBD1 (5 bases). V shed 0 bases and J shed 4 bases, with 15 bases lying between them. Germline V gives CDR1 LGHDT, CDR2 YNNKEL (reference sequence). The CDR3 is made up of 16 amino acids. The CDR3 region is CASSQEGHPGSYGYTF. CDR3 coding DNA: TGTGCCAGCAGCCAAGAGGGGCACCCTGGTAGCTATGGCTACACCTTC.

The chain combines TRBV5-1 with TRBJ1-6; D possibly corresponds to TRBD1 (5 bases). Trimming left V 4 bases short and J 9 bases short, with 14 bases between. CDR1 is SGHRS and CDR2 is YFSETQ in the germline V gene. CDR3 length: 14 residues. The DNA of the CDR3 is TGCGCCAGCAGCCCGGGGGTTTACGGTTCACCCCTCCACTTT. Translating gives CASSPGVYGSPLHF.

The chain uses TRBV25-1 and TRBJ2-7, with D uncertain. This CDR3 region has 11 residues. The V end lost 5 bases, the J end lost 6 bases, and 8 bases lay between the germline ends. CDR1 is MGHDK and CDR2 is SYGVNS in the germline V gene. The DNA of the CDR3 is TGTGCCAGCAGTTTGTTTGGCGAGCAGTACTTC. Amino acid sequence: CASSLFGEQYF.

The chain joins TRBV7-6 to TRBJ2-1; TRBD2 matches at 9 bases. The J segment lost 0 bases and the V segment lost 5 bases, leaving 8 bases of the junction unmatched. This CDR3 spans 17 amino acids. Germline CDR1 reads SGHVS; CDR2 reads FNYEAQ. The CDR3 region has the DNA TGTGCCAGCAGCCGGGGACTAGCTCAGTTCTCCTACAATGAGCAGTTCTTC. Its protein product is CASSRGLAQFSYNEQFF.

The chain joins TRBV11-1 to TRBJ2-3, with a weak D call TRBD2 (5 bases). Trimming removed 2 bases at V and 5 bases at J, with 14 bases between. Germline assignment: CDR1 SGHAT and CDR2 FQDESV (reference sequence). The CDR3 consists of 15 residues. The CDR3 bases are TGTGCCAGCAGCTTATTCGGCGGGCTCGGAGATACGCAGTATTTT. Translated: CASSLFGGLGDTQYF.

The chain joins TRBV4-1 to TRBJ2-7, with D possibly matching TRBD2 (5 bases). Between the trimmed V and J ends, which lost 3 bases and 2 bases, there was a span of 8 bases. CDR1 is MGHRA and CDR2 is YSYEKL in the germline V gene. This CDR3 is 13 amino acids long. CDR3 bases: TGCGCCAGCAGCCACCCGGGGACCTACGAGCAGTACTTC. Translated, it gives CASSHPGTYEQYF.

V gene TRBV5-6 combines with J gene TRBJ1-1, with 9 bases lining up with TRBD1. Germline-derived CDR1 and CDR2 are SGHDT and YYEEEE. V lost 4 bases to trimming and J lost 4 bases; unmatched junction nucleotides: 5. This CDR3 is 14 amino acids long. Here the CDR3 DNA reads TGTGCCAGCAGCGCCCGGGACAGGGTCACTGAAGCTTTCTTT. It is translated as CASSARDRVTEAFF.

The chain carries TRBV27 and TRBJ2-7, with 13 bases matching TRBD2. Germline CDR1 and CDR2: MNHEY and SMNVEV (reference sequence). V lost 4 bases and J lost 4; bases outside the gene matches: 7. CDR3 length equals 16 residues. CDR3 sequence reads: CASSSGLAGLPYEQYF. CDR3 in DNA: TGTGCCAGCAGTTCGGGACTAGCGGGGTTACCTTACGAGCAGTACTTC.

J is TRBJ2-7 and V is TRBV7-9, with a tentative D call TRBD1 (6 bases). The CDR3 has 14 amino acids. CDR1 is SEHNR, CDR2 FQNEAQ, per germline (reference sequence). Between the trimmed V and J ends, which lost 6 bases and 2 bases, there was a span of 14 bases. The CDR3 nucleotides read TGTGCCAGCAGTCCGGGACACAATCCCTACGAGCAGTACTTC. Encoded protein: CASSPGHNPYEQYF.

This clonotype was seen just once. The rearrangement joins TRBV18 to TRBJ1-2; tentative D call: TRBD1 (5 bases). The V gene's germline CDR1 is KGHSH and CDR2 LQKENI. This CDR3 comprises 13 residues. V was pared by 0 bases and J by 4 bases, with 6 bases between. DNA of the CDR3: TGTGCCAGCTCACCACCCCAGGGCTATGGCTACACCTTC. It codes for CASSPPQGYGYTF.

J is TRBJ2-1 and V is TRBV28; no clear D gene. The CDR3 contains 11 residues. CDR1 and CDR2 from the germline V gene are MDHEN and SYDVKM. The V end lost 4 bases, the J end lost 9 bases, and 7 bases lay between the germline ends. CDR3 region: CASSSASEQFF. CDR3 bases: TGTGCCAGCAGTTCCGCTAGTGAGCAGTTCTTC. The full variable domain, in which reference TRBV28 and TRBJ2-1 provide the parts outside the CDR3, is DVKVTQSSRYLVKRTGEKVFLECVQDMDHENMFWYRQDPGLGLRLIYFSYDVKMKEKGDIPEGYSVSREKKERFSLILESASTNQTSMYLCASSSASEQFFGPGTRLTVL.

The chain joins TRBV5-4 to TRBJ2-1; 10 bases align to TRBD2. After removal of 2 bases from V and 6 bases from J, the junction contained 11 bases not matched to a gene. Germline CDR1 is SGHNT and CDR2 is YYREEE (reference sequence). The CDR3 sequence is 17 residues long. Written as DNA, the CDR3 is TGTGCCAGCAGCTTTGGGGCTAGCGGGGGTCGGGGCAATGAGCAGTTCTTC. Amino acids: CASSFGASGGRGNEQFF.

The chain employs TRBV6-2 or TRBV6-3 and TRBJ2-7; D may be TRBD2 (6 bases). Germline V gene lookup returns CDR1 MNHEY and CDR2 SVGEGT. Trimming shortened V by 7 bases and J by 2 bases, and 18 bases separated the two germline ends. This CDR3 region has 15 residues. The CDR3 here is CASTIRGGLAYEQYF. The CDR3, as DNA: TGTGCCAGCACCATTCGAGGAGGGTTGGCCTACGAGCAGTACTTC.

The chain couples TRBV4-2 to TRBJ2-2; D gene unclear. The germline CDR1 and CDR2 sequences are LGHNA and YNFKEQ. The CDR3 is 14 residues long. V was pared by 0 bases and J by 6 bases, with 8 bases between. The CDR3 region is CASSQDRVAGELFF. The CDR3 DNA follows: TGTGCCAGCAGCCAAGATAGGGTGGCCGGGGAGCTGTTTTTT.

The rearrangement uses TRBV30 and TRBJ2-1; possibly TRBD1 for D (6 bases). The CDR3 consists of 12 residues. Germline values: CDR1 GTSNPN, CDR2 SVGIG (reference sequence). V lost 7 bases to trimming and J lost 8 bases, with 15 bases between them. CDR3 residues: CASGAGGDEQFF. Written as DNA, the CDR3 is TGTGCCTCAGGGGCAGGAGGCGATGAGCAGTTCTTC. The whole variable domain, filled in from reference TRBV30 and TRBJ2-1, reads SQTIHQWPATLVQPVGSPLSLECTVEGTSNPNLYWYRQAAGRGLQLLFYSVGIGQISSEVPQNLSASRPQDRQFILSSKKLLLSDSGFYLCASGAGGDEQFFGPGTRLTVL.

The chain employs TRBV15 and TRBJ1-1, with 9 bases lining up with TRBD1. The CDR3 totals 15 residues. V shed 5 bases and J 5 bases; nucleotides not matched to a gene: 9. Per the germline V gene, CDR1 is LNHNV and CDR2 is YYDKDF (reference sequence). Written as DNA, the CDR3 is TGTGCCACCAGCTTATACAGGGGGCTGCGAACTGAAGCTTTCTTT. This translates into CATSLYRGLRTEAFF.

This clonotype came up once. DNA of the CDR3: TGTGCCAGCAGCCAAGATGGAGGCCTACTCGTGGCTGAGCAGTTCTTC. This sequence encodes CASSQDGGLLVAEQFF. This chain uses TRBV3-1 with TRBJ2-1; tentative D call: TRBD2 (5 bases). There are 16 residues in the CDR3. CDR1 is LGHDT, CDR2 YNNKEL, per germline (reference sequence). V shed 0 bases and J shed 9 bases, with 18 bases lying between them.

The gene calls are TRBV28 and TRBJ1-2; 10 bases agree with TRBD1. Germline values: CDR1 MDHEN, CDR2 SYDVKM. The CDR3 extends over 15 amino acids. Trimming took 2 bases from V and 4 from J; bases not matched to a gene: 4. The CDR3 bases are TGTGCCAGCAGTTTAGGACAGGGGGGTAGCTATGGCTACACCTTC. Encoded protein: CASSLGQGGSYGYTF.

The CDR3 DNA sequence: TGTGCCAGCAGCCAAACCCTAGCGGGGTACTACAATGAGCAGTTCTTC. Its protein product is CASSQTLAGYYNEQFF. This chain connects TRBV7-2 to TRBJ2-1; 9 positions agree with TRBD2. This CDR3 is built from 16 residues. Germline loops: CDR1 SGHTA, CDR2 FQGNSA. With 5 bases clipped from V and 3 bases from J, the junction kept 8 bases outside the gene matches.

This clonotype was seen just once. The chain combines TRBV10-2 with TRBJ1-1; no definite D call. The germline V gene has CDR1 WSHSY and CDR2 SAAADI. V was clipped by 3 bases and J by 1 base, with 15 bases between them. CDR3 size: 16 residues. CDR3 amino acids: CASSEMEPLPNTEAFF. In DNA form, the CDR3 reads TGCGCCAGCAGTGAAATGGAACCCCTCCCGAACACTGAAGCTTTCTTT.

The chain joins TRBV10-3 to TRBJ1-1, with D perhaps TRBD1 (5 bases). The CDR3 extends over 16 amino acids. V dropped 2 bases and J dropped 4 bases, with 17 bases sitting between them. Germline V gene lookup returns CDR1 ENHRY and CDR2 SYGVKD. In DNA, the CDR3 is TGTGCCATCAGTGAGCCGGACTTTCATGGGACCACTGAAGCTTTCTTT. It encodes CAISEPDFHGTTEAFF.

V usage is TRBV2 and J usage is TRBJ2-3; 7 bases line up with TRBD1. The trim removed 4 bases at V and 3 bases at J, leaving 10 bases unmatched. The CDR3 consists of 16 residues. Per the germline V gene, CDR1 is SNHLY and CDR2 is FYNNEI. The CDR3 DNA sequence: TGTGCCAGCAGTGCTTGGGGCAGGGGGAGAACAGATACGCAGTATTTT. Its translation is CASSAWGRGRTDTQYF.

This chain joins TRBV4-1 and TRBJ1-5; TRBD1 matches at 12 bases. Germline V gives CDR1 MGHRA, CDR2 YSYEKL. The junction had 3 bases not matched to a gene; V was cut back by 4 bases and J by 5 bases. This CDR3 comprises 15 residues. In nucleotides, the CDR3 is TGCGCCAGCAGCCCGGGGACAGGGGGCTATCAGCCCCAGCATTTT. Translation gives CASSPGTGGYQPQHF.

This chain's CDR3 is CASSLTGEIEQYF. The CDR3 DNA follows: TGTGCCAGCAGCCTTACGGGGGAGATCGAGCAGTACTTC. The chain has TRBV27 and TRBJ2-7, with D possibly being TRBD2 (6 bases). From germline, CDR1 is MNHEY and CDR2 SMNVEV (reference sequence). The V gene lost 6 bases and the J gene lost 6 bases, with 15 bases spanning the gap. The CDR3 spans 13 residues.

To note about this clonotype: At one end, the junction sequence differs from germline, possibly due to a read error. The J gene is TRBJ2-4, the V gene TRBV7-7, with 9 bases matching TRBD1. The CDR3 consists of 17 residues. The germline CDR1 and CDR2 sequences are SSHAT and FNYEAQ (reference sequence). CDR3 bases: TGTGCTAGCAGCTTCCAGACAGGGGGATTTCCCAAAAACATTCAGTACTTC. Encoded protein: CASSFQTGGFPKNIQYF. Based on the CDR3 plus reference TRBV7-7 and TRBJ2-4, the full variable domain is GAGVSQSPRYKVTKRGQDVTLRCDPISSHATLYWYQQALGQGPEFLTYFNYEAQPDKSGLPSDRFSAERPEGSISTLTIQRTEQRDSAMYRCASSFQTGGFPKNIQYFGAGTRLSVL.

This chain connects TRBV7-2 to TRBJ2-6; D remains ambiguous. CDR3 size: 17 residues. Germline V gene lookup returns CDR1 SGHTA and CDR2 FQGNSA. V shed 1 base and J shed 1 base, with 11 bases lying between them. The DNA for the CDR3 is TGTGCCAGCAGCTTAGTCCGGGCTTTATCTGGGGCCAACGTCCTGACTTTC. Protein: CASSLVRALSGANVLTF.

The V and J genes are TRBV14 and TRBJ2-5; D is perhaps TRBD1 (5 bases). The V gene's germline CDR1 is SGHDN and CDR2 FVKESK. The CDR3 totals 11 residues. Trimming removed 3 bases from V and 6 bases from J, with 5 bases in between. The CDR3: CASSQGQTQYF. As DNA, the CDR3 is TGTGCCAGCAGCCAGGGGCAGACCCAGTACTTC.